This record looks at one T cell receptor (beta chain) sequence and its context. A universal primer binding site was introduced by template switching. The final cDNA contained unique molecular identifiers. MiXCR, run by TCRdb on the 5' RACE reads, gives a single entry per CDR3 protein. The sample records about 390,000 distinct CDR3 sequences, 9% to 10% being singletons. The V and J ends lost 4 bases and 2 bases respectively, with 20 bases between them. The CDR3 has 17 residues. CDR1 SGHRS and CDR2 YFSETQ come from the germline V gene. This sample is part of a study of identical twins. The chain employs TRBV5-1 and TRBJ2-3; possibly TRBD1 for D (6 bases). The sequencing input was naive T cells sorted from blood. The sequence came from a woman between 50 and 59 years old in good health. In nucleotides, the CDR3 is TGCGCCAGCAGCCCGGATACAGGGCCGCAGATCACAGATACGCAGTATTTT. This codes for CASSPDTGPQITDTQYF.